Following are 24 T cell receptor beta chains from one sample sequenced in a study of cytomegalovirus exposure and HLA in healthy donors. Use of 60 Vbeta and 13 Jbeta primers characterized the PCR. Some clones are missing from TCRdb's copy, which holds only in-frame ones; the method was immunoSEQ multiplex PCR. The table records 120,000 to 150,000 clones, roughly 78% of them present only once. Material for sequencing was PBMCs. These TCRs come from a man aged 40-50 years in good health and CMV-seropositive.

CDR3 nucleotides: TGCGCCAGCAGTTCGCCGGGACTAGCGGCCTACGAGCAGTACTTC. The encoded protein is CASSSPGLAAYEQYF. This rearrangement joins TRBV5-1 to TRBJ2-7; TRBD2 matches 11 bases. Germline V gives CDR1 SGHRS, CDR2 YFSETQ. CDR3 length equals 15 residues. V shed 5 bases and J 2 bases; nucleotides not matched to a gene: 6.

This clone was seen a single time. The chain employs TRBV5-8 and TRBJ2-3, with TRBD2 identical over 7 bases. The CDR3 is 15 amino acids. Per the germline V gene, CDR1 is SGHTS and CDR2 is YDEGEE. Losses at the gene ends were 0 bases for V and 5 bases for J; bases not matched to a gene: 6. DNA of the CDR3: TGTGCCAGCAGCTTGGTGGCGGGAGATGGAGATACGCAGTATTTT. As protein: CASSLVAGDGDTQYF.

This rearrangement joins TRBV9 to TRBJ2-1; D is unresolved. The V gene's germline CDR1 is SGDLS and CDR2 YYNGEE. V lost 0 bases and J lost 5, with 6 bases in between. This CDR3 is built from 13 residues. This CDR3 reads CASSVDGHNEQFF. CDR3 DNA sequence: TGTGCCAGCAGCGTAGATGGGCACAATGAGCAGTTCTTC.

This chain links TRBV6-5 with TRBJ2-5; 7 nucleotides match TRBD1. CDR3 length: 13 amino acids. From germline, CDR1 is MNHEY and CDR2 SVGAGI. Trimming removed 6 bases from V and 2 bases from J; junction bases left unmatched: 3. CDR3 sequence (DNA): TGTGCCAGCAGAAACAGGGGTCAAGAGACCCAGTACTTC. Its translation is CASRNRGQETQYF.

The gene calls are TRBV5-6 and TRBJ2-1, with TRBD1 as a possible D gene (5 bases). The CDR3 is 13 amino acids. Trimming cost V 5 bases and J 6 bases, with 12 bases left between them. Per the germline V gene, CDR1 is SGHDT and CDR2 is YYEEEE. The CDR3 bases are TGTGCCAGCAGACTGATAGACAGCAATGAGCAGTTCTTC. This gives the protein CASRLIDSNEQFF.

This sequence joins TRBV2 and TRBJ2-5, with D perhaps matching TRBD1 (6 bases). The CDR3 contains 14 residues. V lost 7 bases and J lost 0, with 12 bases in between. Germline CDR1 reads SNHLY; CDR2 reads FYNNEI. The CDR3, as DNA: TGTGCCAGCATTAAAACAGGGTACCAAGAGACCCAGTACTTC. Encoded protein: CASIKTGYQETQYF.

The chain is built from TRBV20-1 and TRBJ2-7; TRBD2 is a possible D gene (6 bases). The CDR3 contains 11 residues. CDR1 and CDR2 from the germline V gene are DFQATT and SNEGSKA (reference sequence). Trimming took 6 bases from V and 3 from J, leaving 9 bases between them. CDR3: CSAEGDYEQYF. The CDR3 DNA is TGCAGTGCGGAGGGAGACTACGAGCAGTACTTC.

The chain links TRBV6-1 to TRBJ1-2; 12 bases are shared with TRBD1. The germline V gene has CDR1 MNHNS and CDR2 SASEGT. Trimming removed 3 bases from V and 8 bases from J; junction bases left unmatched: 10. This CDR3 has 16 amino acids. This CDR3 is CASSEGQGASVGGYTF. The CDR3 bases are TGTGCCAGCAGTGAGGGACAGGGGGCCTCGGTAGGGGGCTACACCTTC.

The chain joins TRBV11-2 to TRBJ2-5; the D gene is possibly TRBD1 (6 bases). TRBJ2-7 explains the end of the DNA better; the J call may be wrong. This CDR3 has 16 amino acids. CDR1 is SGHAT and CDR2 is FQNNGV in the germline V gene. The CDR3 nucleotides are TGTGCCAGCAGCTCGAGGAAGGGGAAGGGGGACTACGAGCAGTACTTC. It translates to CASSSRKGKGDYEQYF.

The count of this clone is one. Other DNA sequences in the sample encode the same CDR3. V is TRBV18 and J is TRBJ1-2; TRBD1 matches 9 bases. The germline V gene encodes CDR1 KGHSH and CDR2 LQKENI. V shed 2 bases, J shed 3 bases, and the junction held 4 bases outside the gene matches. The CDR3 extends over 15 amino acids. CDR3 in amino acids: CASSPTGGDDYGYTF. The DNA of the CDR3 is TGTGCCAGCTCACCAACAGGGGGCGACGACTATGGCTACACCTTC. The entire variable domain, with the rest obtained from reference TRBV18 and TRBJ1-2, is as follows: NAGVMQNPRHLVRRRGQEARLRCSPMKGHSHVYWYRQLPEEGLKFMVYLQKENIIDESGMPKERFSAEFPKEGPSILRIQQVVRGDSAAYFCASSPTGGDDYGYTFGSGTRLTVV.

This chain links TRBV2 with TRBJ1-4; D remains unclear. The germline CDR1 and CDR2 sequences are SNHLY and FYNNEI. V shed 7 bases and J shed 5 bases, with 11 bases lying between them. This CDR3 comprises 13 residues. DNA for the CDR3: TGTGCCAGCATCACACAGAGAAATGAAAAACTGTTTTTT. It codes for CASITQRNEKLFF.

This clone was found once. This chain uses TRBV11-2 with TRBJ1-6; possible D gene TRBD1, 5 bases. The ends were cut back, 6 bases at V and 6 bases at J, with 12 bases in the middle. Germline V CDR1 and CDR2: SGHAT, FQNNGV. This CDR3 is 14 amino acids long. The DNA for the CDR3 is TGTGCCAGCAGGATCGGACATCTTAATTCACCCCTCCACTTT. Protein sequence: CASRIGHLNSPLHF.

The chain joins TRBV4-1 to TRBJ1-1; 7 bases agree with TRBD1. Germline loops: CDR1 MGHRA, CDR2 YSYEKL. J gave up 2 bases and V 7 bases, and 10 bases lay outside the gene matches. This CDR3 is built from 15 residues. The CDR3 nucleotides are TGCGCCAGCAATCCAACCGACAGGGATAACACTGAAGCTTTCTTT. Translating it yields CASNPTDRDNTEAFF.

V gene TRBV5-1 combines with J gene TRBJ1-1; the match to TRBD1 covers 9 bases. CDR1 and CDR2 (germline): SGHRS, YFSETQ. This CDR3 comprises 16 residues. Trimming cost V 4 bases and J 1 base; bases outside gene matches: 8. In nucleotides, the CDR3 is TGCGCCAGCAGCGTAGGGACAGGGTCTTGGAACACTGAAGCTTTCTTT. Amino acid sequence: CASSVGTGSWNTEAFF.

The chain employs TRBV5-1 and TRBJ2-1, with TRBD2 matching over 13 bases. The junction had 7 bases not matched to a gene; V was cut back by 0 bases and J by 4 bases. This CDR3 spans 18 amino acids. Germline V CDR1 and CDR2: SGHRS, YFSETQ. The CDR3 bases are TGCGCCAGCAGCTTGGCCGGGGCGGGACTAGCGGGATACAATGAGCAGTTCTTC. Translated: CASSLAGAGLAGYNEQFF.

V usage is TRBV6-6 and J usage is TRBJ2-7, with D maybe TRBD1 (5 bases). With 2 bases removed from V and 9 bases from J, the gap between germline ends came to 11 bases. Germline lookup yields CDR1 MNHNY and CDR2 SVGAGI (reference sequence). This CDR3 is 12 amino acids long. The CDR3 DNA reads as TGTGCCAGCAGTTACGCCAGGGTTGTGCAGTACTTC. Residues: CASSYARVVQYF.

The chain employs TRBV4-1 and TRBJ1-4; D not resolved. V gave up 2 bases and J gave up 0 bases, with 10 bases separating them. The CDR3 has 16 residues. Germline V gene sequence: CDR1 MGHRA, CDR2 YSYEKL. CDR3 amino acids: CASSQMAGTTNEKLFF. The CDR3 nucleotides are TGCGCCAGCAGCCAAATGGCAGGAACAACTAATGAAAAACTGTTTTTT.

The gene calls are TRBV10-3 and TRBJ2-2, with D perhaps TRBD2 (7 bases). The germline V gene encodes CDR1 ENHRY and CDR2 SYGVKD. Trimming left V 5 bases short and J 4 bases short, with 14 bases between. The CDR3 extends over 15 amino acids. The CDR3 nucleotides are TGTGCCATCAGTCTGGGGGGGGCGGGCACCGGGGAGCTGTTTTTT. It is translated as CAISLGGAGTGELFF.

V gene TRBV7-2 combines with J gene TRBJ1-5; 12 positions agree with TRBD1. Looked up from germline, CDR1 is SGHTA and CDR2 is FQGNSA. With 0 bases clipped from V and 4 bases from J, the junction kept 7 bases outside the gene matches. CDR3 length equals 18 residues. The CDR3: CASSLAGLGQGANQPQHF. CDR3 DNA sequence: TGTGCCAGCAGCTTAGCAGGGTTGGGACAGGGGGCAAATCAGCCCCAGCATTTT.

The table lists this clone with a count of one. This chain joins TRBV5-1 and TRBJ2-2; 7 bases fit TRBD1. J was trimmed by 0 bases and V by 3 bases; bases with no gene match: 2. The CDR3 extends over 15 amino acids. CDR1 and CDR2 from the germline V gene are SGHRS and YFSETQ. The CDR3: CASSSDRTNTGELFF. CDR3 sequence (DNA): TGCGCCAGCAGCTCGGACAGGACGAACACCGGGGAGCTGTTTTTT.

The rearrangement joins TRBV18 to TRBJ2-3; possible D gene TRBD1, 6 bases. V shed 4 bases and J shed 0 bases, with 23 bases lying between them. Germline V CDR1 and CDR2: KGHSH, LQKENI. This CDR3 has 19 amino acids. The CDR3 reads CASSQRTAYSLYSTDTQYF. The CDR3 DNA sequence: TGTGCCAGCTCACAAAGGACAGCCTATAGCCTCTATAGCACAGATACGCAGTATTTT.

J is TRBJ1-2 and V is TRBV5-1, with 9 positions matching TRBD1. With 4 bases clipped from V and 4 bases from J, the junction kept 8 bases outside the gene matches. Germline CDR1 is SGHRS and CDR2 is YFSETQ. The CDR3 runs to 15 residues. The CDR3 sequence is CASSPEQGASYGYTF. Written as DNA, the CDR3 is TGCGCCAGCAGCCCCGAACAGGGGGCCAGCTATGGCTACACCTTC.

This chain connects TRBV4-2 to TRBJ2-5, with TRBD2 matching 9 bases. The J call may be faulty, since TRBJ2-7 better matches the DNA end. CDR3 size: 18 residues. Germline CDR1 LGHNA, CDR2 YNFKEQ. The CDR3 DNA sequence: TGTGCCAGCAGCCAAGATCTAGGCGTGGGACTAGCACACTACGAGCAGTACTTC. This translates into CASSQDLGVGLAHYEQYF.

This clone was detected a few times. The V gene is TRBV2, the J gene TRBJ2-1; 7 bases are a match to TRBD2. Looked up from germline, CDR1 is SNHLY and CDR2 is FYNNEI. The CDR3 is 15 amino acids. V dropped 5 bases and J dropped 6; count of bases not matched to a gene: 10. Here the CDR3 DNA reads TGTGCCAGCAGTTTCGGGAGGATCACCTTCAATGAGCAGTTCTTC. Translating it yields CASSFGRITFNEQFF.